Detailed here is one TCR beta chain. Its antigen is not identified. CDR3 size: 15 residues. Trimming removed 4 bases at V and 1 base at J, with 17 bases between. Germline CDR1 and CDR2: SQVTM and ANQGSEA. This sample stems from a study of cytomegalovirus exposure and HLA in healthy donors. The PCR made use of 60 Vbeta and 13 Jbeta primers. The method was immunoSEQ multiplex PCR; TCRdb's version includes in-frame clones alone and lacks a portion of them. The data hold around 160,000 clones, with around 79% observed a single time. Study-wide findings and caveats: When analyzed later, the rates of TCR association showed variation by HLA locus, with DRB1 the most and HLA-C the fewest.

The clonotype was recovered from a male donor in good health and CMV-seropositive. The chain has TRBV29-1 and TRBJ2-7, with a tentative D call TRBD2 (6 bases). Sequenced sample: PBMCs. CDR3 loop: CSVGVRDSLSYEQYF. The CDR3 DNA reads TGCAGCGTTGGTGTCCGGGACTCACTTTCCTACGAGCAGTACTTC.